Listed below are T cell receptor beta chains from one sample, sequenced in a study of T cell repertoires in cytomegalovirus infection. MiXCR was run by TCRdb on the reads, yielding one entry per CDR3 protein. The sample includes about 280,000 distinct CDR3 sequences, less than 25% of them seen just once. Antigens for these TCRs are unknown. The specimen was cultured PBMCs, collected from culture after CMV antigen stimulation. The source of these receptors is a human donor in good health (CMV status not recorded). Some clones in this sample may be carry-over from other donors' samples. Each CDR3 is given with its conserved first and last residue. The order of the fields is V gene, clone size, CDR3 protein. Clone size is shown for a subset of rows, as once, few, many or a class of expanded clone.

TRBV4-1 many CASSQDAGLGELFF
TRBV11-3 few CASSGQFAINTGELFF
TRBV7-2 - CASSPPPLNTEAFF
TRBV9 few CASSTQSGSYHEQYF
TRBV28 many CASGVVDRVDGYTF
TRBV11-1 many CASSLYRPGDEQFF
TRBV4-1 many CASSQGQKLPEGEQFF
TRBV19 few CASSRKANTEAFF
TRBV3-1 - CASSQSARGHLYGYTF
TRBV7-2 few CASRPPGGPGEQYF
TRBV11-1 many CASSPRTRGKDTEAFF
TRBV7-9 - CATTSSSGRTDEQFF
TRBV6-5 - CASSQSPGGAYEQYF
TRBV20-1 many CSARSGGAGANVLTF
TRBV19 once CASSIQGPYNEQFF
TRBV12-3/TRBV12-4 - CASRRQTFSKGKYF
TRBV12-3/TRBV12-4 many CASSYIENSPLHF
TRBV7-2 many CASSSRERTEAFF